The 26 T cell receptor beta chains below come from one sample, sequenced in a study of cytomegalovirus exposure and HLA in healthy donors. 60 Vbeta and 13 Jbeta primers were used in PCR. Produced via immunoSEQ multiplex PCR; TCRdb's table is partial and in-frame only. The sample lists some 140,000 clones, around 85% occurring once. Sequences were obtained from PBMCs. The receptor source for this set is a woman in her twenties or thirties in good health and CMV-seropositive.

V and J are TRBV2 and TRBJ1-5, with 7 nucleotides matching TRBD1. This CDR3 region has 13 residues. Trimming removed 7 bases from V and 5 bases from J; junction bases left unmatched: 5. CDR1 SNHLY and CDR2 FYNNEI come from the germline V gene. CDR3 region: CASKGTEDQPQHF. The CDR3 DNA is TGTGCCAGCAAAGGGACAGAAGATCAGCCCCAGCATTTT.

The V call is TRBV7-3, the J call TRBJ1-6; 9 nucleotides align to TRBD1. Trimming at V came to 5 bases and at J to 7 bases, leaving 6 bases not matched to a gene. This CDR3 comprises 15 residues. CDR1 SGHTA and CDR2 FQGTGA come from the germline V gene. CDR3 in amino acids: CASSKTGTGNSPLHF. CDR3 bases: TGTGCCAGCAGCAAAACCGGGACAGGGAATTCACCCCTCCACTTT.

The chain links TRBV19 to TRBJ2-5; D remains unclear. The CDR3 covers 13 residues. Looked up from germline, CDR1 is LNHDA and CDR2 is SQIVND (reference sequence). Trimming left V 1 base short and J 1 base short, with 4 bases between. Written as DNA, the CDR3 is TGTGCCAGTAGTATAGGAGCCCAAGAGACCCAGTACTTC. Translation: CASSIGAQETQYF.

This rearrangement joins TRBV13 to TRBJ2-2; the D gene is possibly TRBD1 (5 bases). The germline gives CDR1 PRHDT, CDR2 FYEKMQ (reference sequence). V gave up 11 bases and J gave up 3 bases, with 19 bases separating them. This CDR3 is 15 amino acids long. CDR3 protein: CASKRGSRDTGELFF. The CDR3 coding sequence is TGTGCCTCAAAAAGGGGCTCTCGGGACACCGGGGAGCTGTTTTTT.

In this sample, this clone turned up a few times. The V gene is TRBV4-1, the J gene TRBJ1-1; TRBD1 aligns across 11 bases. The germline CDR1 and CDR2 sequences are MGHRA and YSYEKL. This CDR3 is built from 16 residues. The V and J ends lost 5 bases and 0 bases, in that order; junction bases with no gene match: 5. The CDR3 sequence is CASSSGTGGMNTEAFF. CDR3 bases: TGCGCCAGCAGCTCCGGGACAGGGGGTATGAACACTGAAGCTTTCTTT.

V and J are TRBV28 and TRBJ1-1; TRBD1 matches 9 bases. J was trimmed by 1 base and V by 2 bases; bases with no gene match: 2. Germline V gene data show CDR1 as MDHEN and CDR2 as SYDVKM. The CDR3 contains 15 residues. The CDR3 here is CASSLGQGWNTEAFF. DNA for the CDR3: TGTGCCAGCAGTTTAGGACAGGGGTGGAACACTGAAGCTTTCTTT.

The V gene is TRBV5-1, the J gene TRBJ1-1; 9 bases are a match to TRBD1. This CDR3 region has 14 residues. V gave up 4 bases and J gave up 9 bases; unmatched junction bases: 10. Looked up from germline, CDR1 is SGHRS and CDR2 is YFSETQ. CDR3 residues: CASSSAPGQGQAFF. CDR3 nucleotides: TGCGCCAGCAGCAGCGCACCGGGACAGGGTCAAGCTTTCTTT. Looking up the rest from reference TRBV5-1 and TRBJ1-1 gives the full variable domain: KAGVTQTPRYLIKTRGQQVTLSCSPISGHRSVSWYQQTPGQGLQFLFEYFSETQRNKGNFPGRFSGRQFSNSRSEMNVSTLELGDSALYLCASSSAPGQGQAFFGQGTRLTVV.

This clone occurred a few times. V and J are TRBV7-2 and TRBJ2-2, with D possibly being TRBD2 (7 bases). The CDR3 length is 15 residues. V was shortened by 5 bases and J by 4 bases, with 14 bases between the two germline ends. Germline CDR1 reads SGHTA; CDR2 reads FQGNSA. The CDR3: CASSLGGPPTGELFF. In DNA form, the CDR3 reads TGTGCCAGCAGCCTGGGGGGGCCTCCCACCGGGGAGCTGTTTTTT.

This chain links TRBV28 with TRBJ1-2; the match to TRBD1 covers 12 bases. The V gene end was trimmed by 7 bases and the J gene end by 7 bases; junction bases not matched to a gene: 10. CDR1 and CDR2 (germline): MDHEN, SYDVKM. The CDR3 spans 15 residues. DNA for the CDR3: TGTGCCAGCACTCCATCGGGACAGGGGGCGCCTGGCTACACCTTC. It translates to CASTPSGQGAPGYTF.

The chain recombines TRBV6-4 with TRBJ2-2; a weak D match, TRBD2 (7 bases). Per the germline V gene, CDR1 is MRHNA and CDR2 is SNTAGT. The V end was cut by 6 bases, the J end by 6 bases, with 14 bases between. This CDR3 contains 14 residues. This CDR3 reads CASRAGGGSGELFF. CDR3 DNA: TGTGCCAGCAGAGCCGGCGGGGGCTCCGGGGAGCTGTTTTTT.

The chain combines TRBV5-6 with TRBJ1-6; 7 bases agree with TRBD1. Germline-derived CDR1 and CDR2 are SGHDT and YYEEEE. CDR3 length: 14 residues. After removal of 3 bases from V and 6 bases from J, the junction contained 3 bases not matched to a gene. In DNA, the CDR3 is TGTGCCAGCAGCTCGACAGGGCTTAATTCACCCCTCCACTTT. This codes for CASSSTGLNSPLHF.

This clone was seen once. This chain uses TRBV7-3 with TRBJ2-3; 10 nucleotides match TRBD2. Per the germline V gene, CDR1 is SGHTA and CDR2 is FQGTGA. The CDR3 extends over 17 amino acids. With V trimmed by 1 base and J by 1 base, 5 bases remained unmatched. CDR3 DNA: TGTGCCAGCAGCTTAAGGCCTAGCGGGAGTGGCACAGATACGCAGTATTTT. Its translation: CASSLRPSGSGTDTQYF.

This sequence joins TRBV28 and TRBJ1-3; unclear D gene. Per germline, CDR1 MDHEN and CDR2 SYDVKM. The CDR3 is made up of 15 amino acids. Trimming removed 7 bases from V and 0 bases from J, with 13 bases in between. CDR3 coding DNA: TGTGCCAGCACTCCTTTTAGTCTCTCTGGAAACACCATATATTTT. This encodes CASTPFSLSGNTIYF.

V and J are TRBV5-1 and TRBJ2-2; D may be TRBD2 (5 bases). The CDR3 is 16 amino acids. The germline gives CDR1 SGHRS, CDR2 YFSETQ. V was trimmed by 1 base and J by 4 bases, leaving 14 bases between them. The CDR3 loop reads CASSLNSAPVTGELFF. The CDR3 DNA is TGCGCCAGCAGCTTGAATAGCGCTCCGGTCACCGGGGAGCTGTTTTTT.

To note about this clone: Other DNA sequences in this sample translate to the same CDR3. Here the CDR3 reads CSGLAGSYEQYF. The DNA for the CDR3 is TGTTCGGGACTAGCGGGTTCCTACGAGCAGTACTTC. The V gene is TRBV6-5, the J gene TRBJ2-7; 12 bases line up with TRBD2. The CDR3 runs 12 residues. Germline CDR1 and CDR2: MNHEY and SVGAGI.

A note on this clone: A read error may account for a junction end that differs from germline. The chain joins TRBV7-9 to TRBJ2-5, with 7 nucleotides matching TRBD1. Germline CDR1 is SEHNR and CDR2 is FQNEAQ (reference sequence). The CDR3 extends over 14 amino acids. In DNA, the CDR3 is TGTGCCAGCAGCAAAATAGGGGGCGAAGAGGCCCAGTACTTC. Protein: CASSKIGGEEAQYF.

The chain carries TRBV6-1 and TRBJ2-7; TRBD2 aligns across 7 bases. CDR3 length: 15 amino acids. The V and J ends lost 4 bases and 5 bases, in that order; junction bases with no gene match: 11. Germline lookup yields CDR1 MNHNS and CDR2 SASEGT. The CDR3 loop reads CASSGTRGETNEQYF. The CDR3 nucleotides are TGTGCCAGCAGTGGGACACGGGGGGAGACCAACGAGCAGTACTTC.

This sequence joins TRBV30 and TRBJ1-1; no definite D call. The CDR3 runs 10 residues. CDR1 GTSNPN and CDR2 SVGIG come from the germline V gene (reference sequence). V was clipped by 5 bases and J by 5 bases, with 6 bases between them. The CDR3 sequence: CAWQRTEAFF. CDR3 bases: TGTGCCTGGCAGCGTACTGAAGCTTTCTTT. Full variable domain (missing parts from reference TRBV30 and TRBJ1-1): SQTIHQWPATLVQPVGSPLSLECTVEGTSNPNLYWYRQAAGRGLQLLFYSVGIGQISSEVPQNLSASRPQDRQFILSSKKLLLSDSGFYLCAWQRTEAFFGQGTRLTVV.

This chain links TRBV28 with TRBJ1-1; 9 positions match TRBD1. J gave up 3 bases and V 11 bases, and 1 base lay outside the gene matches. The CDR3 totals 11 residues. The germline V gene encodes CDR1 MDHEN and CDR2 SYDVKM. As DNA, the CDR3 is TGTGCCGGGACAGGGCACACTGAAGCTTTCTTT. Protein sequence: CAGTGHTEAFF. Drawing the rest from reference TRBV28 and TRBJ1-1, the complete variable domain is DVKVTQSSRYLVKRTGEKVFLECVQDMDHENMFWYRQDPGLGLRLIYFSYDVKMKEKGDIPEGYSVSREKKERFSLILESASTNQTSMYLCAGTGHTEAFFGQGTRLTVV.

V and J are TRBV29-1 and TRBJ2-3, with 14 bases that match TRBD2. V shed 3 bases, J shed 0 bases, and the junction held 2 bases outside the gene matches. The CDR3 loop spans 16 amino acids. Germline CDR1 SQVTM, CDR2 ANQGSEA. CDR3 DNA sequence: TGCAGCGTTGAGGGACTAGCGGGGGCAAGCACAGATACGCAGTATTTT. Protein product: CSVEGLAGASTDTQYF.

There are a few counts of this clone. This chain's CDR3 is CASSPPLGTGNEQYF. CDR3 in DNA: TGTGCCAGCTCACCACCGTTAGGGACAGGGAACGAGCAGTACTTC. V is TRBV18 and J is TRBJ2-7; 9 bases match TRBD1. Germline V gene sequence: CDR1 KGHSH, CDR2 LQKENI. The CDR3 contains 15 residues. V was pared by 0 bases and J by 5 bases, with 5 bases of the junction left unmatched. The full variable domain, completed using reference TRBV18 and TRBJ2-7, is NAGVMQNPRHLVRRRGQEARLRCSPMKGHSHVYWYRQLPEEGLKFMVYLQKENIIDESGMPKERFSAEFPKEGPSILRIQQVVRGDSAAYFCASSPPLGTGNEQYFGPGTRLTVT.

On this clone itself: At one end, the junction sequence differs from germline, possibly due to a read error. This sample also contains other DNA sequences that code for the same CDR3. The rearrangement joins TRBV5-1 to TRBJ1-1; D is possibly TRBD1 (5 bases). From germline, CDR1 is SGHRS and CDR2 YFSETQ. This CDR3 comprises 16 residues. The chain's CDR3 is CASSLMAGPTNTEAFF. The CDR3 bases are TGCGCCAGCAGCTTGATGGCAGGGCCTACGAACACTGAAGCTTTCTTC.

On this clone: The CDR3 carries no conserved terminal phenylalanine or tryptophan, so it likely arises from a read error. The chain employs TRBV28 and TRBJ1-2, with 9 bases aligning to TRBD1. Trimming at V came to 10 bases and at J to 6 bases, leaving 12 bases not matched to a gene. The CDR3 loop spans 14 amino acids. Germline CDR1 and CDR2: MDHEN and SYDVKM. The CDR3 nucleotides are TGTGCCATCCACAGGGGGCAAAGGAGCGATGGCTACACCCTC. Translated: CAIHRGQRSDGYTL.

The genes are TRBV6-5 and TRBJ2-1; tentatively, D is TRBD2 (5 bases). Germline V gives CDR1 MNHEY, CDR2 SVGAGI. The V end lost 4 bases, the J end lost 7 bases, and 20 bases lay between the germline ends. The CDR3 has 16 amino acids. CDR3 DNA sequence: TGTGCCAGCAGTTCCCTCTCGACGGGAACGGGTAATGAGCAGTTCTTC. Protein product: CASSSLSTGTGNEQFF.

J is TRBJ1-5 and V is TRBV6-5; TRBD1 might be the D (5 bases). The V and J ends lost 6 bases and 5 bases respectively, with 17 bases between them. In germline, CDR1 is MNHEY, CDR2 SVGAGI. This CDR3 region has 15 residues. CDR3 loop: CASRSWGGEDQPQHF. The CDR3 region has the DNA TGTGCCAGCAGATCATGGGGGGGGGAGGATCAGCCCCAGCATTTT.

The chain couples TRBV6-1 to TRBJ2-1; 13 bases match TRBD2. The germline V gene has CDR1 MNHNS and CDR2 SASEGT. The CDR3 contains 15 residues. The V gene end was trimmed by 7 bases and the J gene end by 6 bases; junction bases not matched to a gene: 6. CDR3 amino acids: CASTGLAGVGNEQFF. In DNA form, the CDR3 reads TGTGCCAGCACCGGACTAGCGGGAGTTGGCAATGAGCAGTTCTTC.